The 27 T cell receptor beta chains reported below all come from one sample, sequenced in a study of PD-1 blockade in classical Hodgkin lymphoma. In every patient, relapse followed autologous stem cell transplantation, while exposure to brentuximab vedotin differed. Method: immunoSEQ multiplex PCR; TCRdb's copy keeps in-frame clones and lacks some. The sample records about 18,000 clones, roughly 76% being singletons. Sequenced material: peripheral blood mononuclear cells (PBMCs), taken at baseline. These TCRs come from a human donor with classical Hodgkin lymphoma.

The chain combines TRBV6-5 with TRBJ2-1; TRBD2 is a possible D gene (6 bases). The CDR3 spans 14 residues. The ends were cut back, 7 bases at V and 3 bases at J, with 13 bases in the middle. The V gene's germline CDR1 is MNHEY and CDR2 SVGAGI. CDR3 protein: CASTTGGDYNEQFF. The CDR3 nucleotides are TGTGCCAGCACCACGGGCGGGGACTACAATGAGCAGTTCTTC.

The rearrangement joins TRBV9 to TRBJ2-5; 8 bases map to TRBD2. This CDR3 region has 20 residues. Germline assignment: CDR1 SGDLS and CDR2 YYNGEE. V shed 4 bases, J shed 4 bases, and the junction held 24 bases outside the gene matches. The chain's CDR3 is CASSPSRGGGRGCGVETQYF. The DNA of the CDR3 is TGTGCCAGCAGCCCATCCCGGGGGGGCGGGAGAGGATGCGGTGTAGAGACCCAGTACTTC.

In its sample, this clone was seen a few times. The V gene is TRBV5-8, the J gene TRBJ2-2, with D hard to call. CDR3 length: 11 residues. V lost 1 base and J lost 8, with 3 bases in between. Germline V gene data show CDR1 as SGHTS and CDR2 as YDEGEE. The CDR3, as DNA: TGTGCCAGCAGCTTGTGGGGGGAGCTGTTTTTT. Translated, it gives CASSLWGELFF.

This chain links TRBV27 with TRBJ2-7, with TRBD2 identical over 7 bases. The CDR3 spans 12 residues. Germline V CDR1 and CDR2: MNHEY, SMNVEV (reference sequence). Losses at the gene ends were 6 bases for V and 3 bases for J; bases not matched to a gene: 2. DNA of the CDR3: TGTGCCAGCAGGGGGGGGATCTACGAGCAGTACTTC. Amino acid sequence: CASRGGIYEQYF.

This rearrangement joins TRBV4-1 to TRBJ1-5, with 9 bases lining up with TRBD1. V trimming: 1 base; J trimming: 5 bases; junction bases outside the gene matches: 3. Per the germline V gene, CDR1 is MGHRA and CDR2 is YSYEKL. This CDR3 is 15 amino acids long. CDR3 residues: CASSQADRGDQPQHF. The DNA of the CDR3 is TGCGCCAGCAGCCAAGCGGACAGGGGAGATCAGCCCCAGCATTTT.

The chain carries TRBV9 and TRBJ2-6; D is unresolved. This CDR3 has 15 amino acids. Germline CDR1 is SGDLS and CDR2 is YYNGEE. Trimming left V 4 bases short and J 4 bases short, with 12 bases between. This CDR3 is CASSPGEAGANVLTF. The CDR3 DNA sequence: TGTGCCAGCAGCCCGGGTGAGGCAGGGGCCAACGTCCTGACTTTC.

The chain links TRBV9 to TRBJ2-2; no clear D. Per the germline V gene, CDR1 is SGDLS and CDR2 is YYNGEE. CDR3 length: 17 residues. Trimming pared 4 bases from V and 1 base from J, leaving 17 bases between. The chain's CDR3 is CASSSAPVRKNTGELFF. In nucleotides, the CDR3 is TGTGCCAGCAGCAGCGCCCCTGTGCGGAAGAACACCGGGGAGCTGTTTTTT. Together with reference TRBV9 and TRBJ2-2, the CDR3 gives the full variable domain: DSGVTQTPKHLITATGQRVTLRCSPRSGDLSVYWYQQSLDQGLQFLIQYYNGEERAKGNILERFSAQQFPDLHSELNLSSLELGDSALYFCASSSAPVRKNTGELFFGEGSRLTVL.

This sequence joins TRBV4-1 and TRBJ1-2, with D unclear. The germline V and J ends were trimmed by 0 bases and 4 bases, with 15 bases remaining between them. The length of the CDR3 is 16 residues. Germline V gene sequence: CDR1 MGHRA, CDR2 YSYEKL. This CDR3 reads CASSQDRFTDGYGYTF. The CDR3 region has the DNA TGCGCCAGCAGCCAAGATAGGTTCACGGACGGCTATGGCTACACCTTC.

This chain connects TRBV9 to TRBJ1-3; D is unclear. This CDR3 comprises 12 residues. Germline assignment: CDR1 SGDLS and CDR2 YYNGEE. Trimming took off 3 bases at V and 3 bases at J, with 4 bases between the two ends. As DNA, the CDR3 is TGTGCCAGCAGCGCATATGGAAACACCATATATTTT. Translating it yields CASSAYGNTIYF.

This sequence joins TRBV4-2 and TRBJ2-5, with TRBD2 matching over 8 bases. CDR1 and CDR2 from the germline V gene are LGHNA and YNFKEQ. V lost 1 base and J lost 1; bases outside the gene matches: 5. The CDR3 length is 16 residues. The chain's CDR3 is CASSQVETSGQETQYF. For the CDR3, the DNA is TGTGCCAGCAGCCAAGTGGAAACTAGCGGCCAAGAGACCCAGTACTTC.

This chain links TRBV12-5 with TRBJ2-7; D may correspond to TRBD1 or TRBD2 (5 bases each). V was clipped by 2 bases and J by 9 bases, with 26 bases between them. Germline loops: CDR1 LGHNT, CDR2 FRNRAP. The CDR3 length is 17 residues. The CDR3 protein is CASGLQPGTLPGVGQYF. The CDR3 bases are TGTGCTAGTGGTTTGCAACCCGGGACCCTCCCGGGTGTGGGGCAGTACTTC.

The gene calls are TRBV5-1 and TRBJ2-7, with D possibly being TRBD2 (6 bases). Trimming pared 0 bases from V and 1 base from J, leaving 8 bases between. Germline V CDR1 and CDR2: SGHRS, YFSETQ. This CDR3 is 14 amino acids long. The CDR3 DNA follows: TGCGCCAGCAGCTTGGAGGCGGGGTCCTACGAGCAGTACTTC. Translation: CASSLEAGSYEQYF.

This clone turned up a few times. The genes are TRBV2 and TRBJ2-5; 10 bases agree with TRBD1. Trimming cost V 6 bases and J 5 bases; bases outside gene matches: 9. Germline lookup yields CDR1 SNHLY and CDR2 FYNNEI. The CDR3 consists of 15 residues. For the CDR3, the DNA is TGTGCCAGCAGGGTGCGACAGGGGGCGAGGGAGACCCAGTACTTC. This codes for CASRVRQGARETQYF.

The chain employs TRBV4-1 and TRBJ2-1; 10 bases match TRBD2. V shed 7 bases and J 6 bases; nucleotides not matched to a gene: 6. This CDR3 has 14 residues. CDR1 is MGHRA and CDR2 is YSYEKL in the germline V gene. In DNA form, the CDR3 reads TGCGCCAGCAAAGCTAGCGGGAGTTTCAATGAGCAGTTCTTC. Its protein is CASKASGSFNEQFF.

V gene TRBV6-4 combines with J gene TRBJ1-5; D is perhaps TRBD1 (6 bases). Trimming took off 5 bases at V and 9 bases at J, with 14 bases between the two ends. Germline V lookup: CDR1 MRHNA, CDR2 SNTAGT. The CDR3 has 13 residues. The CDR3: CASSYRVMGPQHF. The CDR3, as DNA: TGTGCCAGCAGTTACAGGGTAATGGGGCCCCAGCATTTT.

This chain joins TRBV20-1 and TRBJ2-5, with D unclear. V lost 3 bases and J 4 bases, leaving 6 bases between the germline ends. CDR3 length: 11 amino acids. Looked up from germline, CDR1 is DFQATT and CDR2 is SNEGSKA (reference sequence). The CDR3 coding sequence is TGCAGTGCTAGGTGGAGAGAGACCCAGTACTTC. It encodes CSARWRETQYF.

The J gene is TRBJ1-6, the V gene TRBV19; possibly TRBD1 for D (5 bases). Germline assignment: CDR1 LNHDA and CDR2 SQIVND (reference sequence). The CDR3 runs to 22 residues. Trimming took 5 bases from V and 0 from J, leaving 29 bases between them. The CDR3 reads CASSVLPPVTDSSSSYNSPLHF. For the CDR3, the DNA is TGTGCCAGTAGTGTACTTCCCCCCGTGACAGACTCATCGAGCTCCTATAATTCACCCCTCCACTTT.

This clone has a single count. The chain has TRBV9 and TRBJ2-5; D not certain. Germline CDR1 reads SGDLS; CDR2 reads YYNGEE. Trimming left V 2 bases short and J 5 bases short, with 13 bases between. The CDR3 is made up of 14 amino acids. CDR3 amino acids: CASSVAGKDETQYF. CDR3 bases: TGTGCCAGCAGCGTGGCAGGAAAAGATGAGACCCAGTACTTC.

This clone came up once. J is TRBJ2-2 and V is TRBV6-5; the match to TRBD2 covers 7 bases. The CDR3 contains 14 residues. The trim removed 4 bases at V and 6 bases at J, leaving 5 bases unmatched. Germline V gene data show CDR1 as MNHEY and CDR2 as SVGAGI. CDR3 region: CASSWRERPGELFF. The CDR3 bases are TGTGCCAGCAGTTGGCGGGAGCGGCCCGGGGAGCTGTTTTTT.

The chain has TRBV29-1 and TRBJ2-7, with D possibly TRBD1 on 6 matching bases. Germline lookup yields CDR1 SQVTM and CDR2 ANQGSEA. Trimming left V 6 bases short and J 4 bases short, with 16 bases between. CDR3 length: 13 residues. In nucleotides, the CDR3 is TGCAGCGTCTGGGACACCAGTTCTTACGAGCAGTACTTC. Translating it yields CSVWDTSSYEQYF.

The chain employs TRBV2 and TRBJ2-1; perhaps TRBD2 as D (6 bases). This CDR3 spans 15 amino acids. V shed 4 bases and J shed 9 bases, with 19 bases lying between them. Germline V lookup: CDR1 SNHLY, CDR2 FYNNEI. The CDR3 loop is CASSVTGVGRGEQFF. In DNA form, the CDR3 reads TGTGCCAGCAGTGTCACGGGAGTGGGTCGCGGTGAGCAGTTCTTC.

V and J are TRBV6-1 and TRBJ1-2; D is unclear. The CDR3 spans 13 residues. The V end was cut by 6 bases, the J end by 5 bases, with 13 bases between. CDR1 and CDR2 from the germline V gene are MNHNS and SASEGT. CDR3 in amino acids: CASRDEVRYGYTF. The CDR3 DNA reads as TGTGCCAGCAGGGACGAGGTGAGATATGGCTACACCTTC.

The CDR3 spells CASSYSQGETYEQYF. As DNA, the CDR3 is TGTGCCAGCAGTTACTCCCAGGGAGAGACCTACGAGCAGTACTTC. The chain uses TRBV6-6 and TRBJ2-7; D tentatively reads TRBD1 or TRBD2 (5 bases each). The CDR3 runs to 15 residues. V lost 0 bases, J lost 2 bases, and 11 bases lay in between. In germline, CDR1 is MNHNY, CDR2 SVGAGI (reference sequence).

This sequence joins TRBV28 and TRBJ1-2; maybe TRBD1 (6 bases). The CDR3 consists of 14 residues. V lost 3 bases and J lost 6, with 14 bases in between. Germline assignment: CDR1 MDHEN and CDR2 SYDVKM. CDR3 amino acids: CASSFLGGLNGYTF. The CDR3 nucleotides read TGTGCCAGCAGTTTTCTAGGGGGGCTTAATGGCTACACCTTC.

The chain combines TRBV27 with TRBJ1-1; 7 positions match TRBD1. After removal of 0 bases from V and 1 base from J, the junction contained 5 bases not matched to a gene. The CDR3 is 16 residues long. Germline V gives CDR1 MNHEY, CDR2 SMNVEV (reference sequence). The CDR3 region is CASSLSSDRANTEAFF. CDR3 sequence (DNA): TGTGCCAGCAGTTTATCGTCCGACAGGGCGAACACTGAAGCTTTCTTT.

V usage is TRBV18 and J usage is TRBJ2-1; weak D call: TRBD2 (5 bases). This CDR3 is built from 15 residues. Germline V lookup: CDR1 KGHSH, CDR2 LQKENI. V was trimmed by 3 bases and J by 2 bases, leaving 11 bases between them. This CDR3 reads CASSPQERTYNEQFF. In DNA form, the CDR3 reads TGTGCCAGCTCACCCCAAGAGCGGACCTACAATGAGCAGTTCTTC.

The chain uses TRBV7-2 and TRBJ2-1; D is tentatively TRBD1 or TRBD2 (5 bases each). Germline assignment: CDR1 SGHTA and CDR2 FQGNSA. The CDR3 contains 16 residues. Deletions cut 1 base from V and 6 bases from J, with 16 bases between. The CDR3 nucleotides are TGTGCCAGCAGCTTAGGGCCTAAAATTGGGGGCAATGAGCAGTTCTTC. This translates into CASSLGPKIGGNEQFF.